The 24 T cell receptor beta chains listed next were all sequenced from one sample in a study of beta chain features in type 1 diabetes. Study observations and caveats: A moderate, significant TCRB CDR3 shortening appeared in type 1 diabetes across four CD4+ subsets.

No antigen has been identified for these receptors. Reverse transcribing all isolated RNA meant expressed TCRB transcripts were sequenced. Sequencing used immunoSEQ multiplex PCR; TCRdb keeps in-frame clones, though not all of them. The table includes under 200,000 clones, approximately 10% detected once. The sample taken for sequencing was central memory CD4+ T cells from blood. The receptors originated from a man aged 25-45 years with type 1 diabetes.

This clone has a handful of counts. The chain employs TRBV2 and TRBJ2-2; TRBD1 is a possible D gene (6 bases). The germline CDR1 and CDR2 sequences are SNHLY and FYNNEI. Trimming took 6 bases from V and 16 from J, leaving 15 bases between them. This CDR3 has 11 amino acids. The CDR3 DNA sequence: TGTGCCAGCAGCGGTGGACAGTCATCGTTTTTT. Encoded protein: CASSGGQSSFF.

The table lists this clone with many counts. The CDR3 DNA reads as TGCAGCGTCAGCGGGGATCCTGGGGCCAACGTCCTGACTTTC. Amino acids: CSVSGDPGANVLTF. The chain carries TRBV29-1 and TRBJ2-6; TRBD2 aligns across 7 bases. J gave up 2 bases and V 6 bases, and 4 bases lay outside the gene matches. Per germline, CDR1 SQVTM and CDR2 ANQGSEA. The CDR3 runs 14 residues.

The V call is TRBV13, the J call TRBJ1-1; 7 bases map to TRBD1. This CDR3 spans 17 amino acids. Germline V lookup: CDR1 PRHDT, CDR2 FYEKMQ (reference sequence). J lost 0 bases, V lost 0 bases, and 7 bases had no gene match. This CDR3 is CASSLGQGVSVNTEAFF. The CDR3 bases are TGTGCCAGCAGCTTAGGTCAGGGGGTAAGCGTGAACACTGAAGCTTTCTTT.

This clone was counted a few times. The chain employs TRBV27 and TRBJ2-1; TRBD2 aligns across 8 bases. The V gene end was trimmed by 8 bases and the J gene end by 6 bases; junction bases not matched to a gene: 15. The CDR3 totals 16 residues. In germline, CDR1 is MNHEY, CDR2 SMNVEV (reference sequence). The CDR3 is CASSPGRTSRANEQFF. The CDR3 DNA sequence: TGTGCCAGCTCACCTGGTCGGACTAGCCGAGCCAATGAGCAGTTCTTC.

This clone came up a few times. The chain recombines TRBV5-1 with TRBJ2-7, with a tentative D call TRBD2 (5 bases). The germline V gene encodes CDR1 SGHRS and CDR2 YFSETQ. Between the trimmed V and J ends, which lost 0 bases and 0 bases, there was a span of 7 bases. The CDR3 length is 14 residues. The CDR3 loop reads CASSLVGSSYEQYF. The CDR3 bases are TGCGCCAGCAGCTTGGTTGGGAGCTCCTACGAGCAGTACTTC. Using reference TRBV5-1 and TRBJ2-7 for the parts outside the CDR3, the full variable domain is KAGVTQTPRYLIKTRGQQVTLSCSPISGHRSVSWYQQTPGQGLQFLFEYFSETQRNKGNFPGRFSGRQFSNSRSEMNVSTLELGDSALYLCASSLVGSSYEQYFGPGTRLTVT.

This chain uses TRBV7-2 with TRBJ2-5; 13 bases fit TRBD2. Germline CDR1 reads SGHTA; CDR2 reads FQGNSA. V lost 5 bases to trimming and J lost 5 bases; unmatched junction nucleotides: 14. The CDR3 is made up of 18 amino acids. CDR3 amino acids: CASSPGTSGNSFAETQYF. The CDR3 DNA follows: TGTGCCAGCAGCCCCGGGACTAGCGGGAATTCGTTCGCGGAGACCCAGTACTTC.

The sample holds a few counts of this clone. Because it lacks the conserved phenylalanine or tryptophan at the end, this CDR3 is likely a read error. The limits of the CDR3 on the DNA are not certain, so only TCRdb's listed CDR3 is given. The gene calls are TRBV6-4 and TRBJ2-7; the table names TRBD2, a call not compared with the DNA. Germline CDR1 is MRHNA and CDR2 is SNTAGT. The CDR3 region is 10 residues in length, termini included. CDR3 loop: CASSESGRAY.

The sample holds a few counts of this clone. This sample also contains other DNA sequences that code for the same CDR3. The chain carries TRBV14 and TRBJ2-5; D remains unclear. The germline V gene has CDR1 SGHDN and CDR2 FVKESK. Trimming stripped 1 base from V and 7 bases from J, with 4 bases between. This CDR3 has 11 residues. The CDR3 protein is CASSQAGTQYF. The DNA for the CDR3 is TGTGCCAGCAGCCAAGCCGGGACCCAGTACTTC.

This clone was recorded a few times. The genes are TRBV7-6 and TRBJ1-4, with D hard to call. The V and J ends lost 1 base and 2 bases respectively, with 8 bases between them. This CDR3 has 15 amino acids. In germline, CDR1 is SGHVS, CDR2 FNYEAQ. The CDR3 bases are TGTGCCAGCAGCTTAGGCGTGCTTACTAATGAAAAACTGTTTTTT. Translated: CASSLGVLTNEKLFF.

The V and J genes are TRBV28 and TRBJ2-7; 9 positions agree with TRBD1. Germline lookup yields CDR1 MDHEN and CDR2 SYDVKM. J lost 1 base, V lost 10 bases, and 8 bases had no gene match. The CDR3 length is 14 residues. CDR3 DNA: TGTGCCACGCTCGTCGGGACAGGGTCCTACGAGCAGTACTTC. Translation gives CATLVGTGSYEQYF.

This clone turned up a few times. V and J are TRBV4-2 and TRBJ2-7; 16 positions match TRBD2. Unmatched junction bases numbered 4, after V lost 3 bases and J lost 5 bases. CDR1 and CDR2 (germline): LGHNA, YNFKEQ. CDR3 length: 16 residues. The CDR3 loop is CASSQGLAGGWNEQYF. The CDR3 coding sequence is TGTGCCAGCAGCCAGGGACTAGCGGGAGGGTGGAACGAGCAGTACTTC.

This clone was seen a handful of times. The V gene is TRBV7-9, the J gene TRBJ2-1; tentatively, D is TRBD2 (5 bases). CDR1 and CDR2 from the germline V gene are SEHNR and FQNEAQ (reference sequence). Trimming left V 4 bases short and J 0 bases short, with 7 bases between. The CDR3 contains 14 residues. DNA for the CDR3: TGTGCCAGCAGCTCGACTACCTCCTACAATGAGCAGTTCTTC. The encoded protein is CASSSTTSYNEQFF. The full variable domain, rest sourced from reference TRBV7-9 and TRBJ2-1, is DTGVSQNPRHKITKRGQNVTFRCDPISEHNRLYWYRQTLGQGPEFLTYFQNEAQLEKSRLLSDRFSAERPKGSFSTLEIQRTEQGDSAMYLCASSSTTSYNEQFFGPGTRLTVL.

The chain carries TRBV7-2 and TRBJ1-4, with 9 bases identical to TRBD1. The CDR3 extends over 15 amino acids. Germline-derived CDR1 and CDR2 are SGHTA and FQGNSA. Losses at the gene ends were 4 bases for V and 3 bases for J; bases not matched to a gene: 3. The CDR3 is CASSSQGAANEKLFF. CDR3 coding DNA: TGTGCCAGCAGCTCACAGGGGGCGGCTAATGAAAAACTGTTTTTT.

The rearrangement links TRBV5-1 to TRBJ2-3, with D possibly being TRBD1 (6 bases). The CDR3 sequence is 16 residues long. Germline CDR1 SGHRS, CDR2 YFSETQ. V was clipped by 0 bases and J by 0 bases, with 11 bases between them. CDR3 sequence: CASSLEDSASTDTQYF. CDR3 DNA sequence: TGCGCCAGCAGCTTGGAGGACAGTGCTAGCACAGATACGCAGTATTTT.

This clone was seen more than once but under ten times. The J gene is TRBJ1-1, the V gene TRBV19; TRBD1 agrees at 10 bases. The junction had 6 bases not matched to a gene; V was cut back by 5 bases and J by 0 bases. There are 16 residues in the CDR3. CDR1 and CDR2 (germline): LNHDA, SQIVND (reference sequence). The CDR3: CASSPRTGGLNTEAFF. The CDR3 DNA reads TGTGCCAGTAGTCCGCGGACAGGGGGACTGAACACTGAAGCTTTCTTT.

The sample holds many counts of this clone. The chain recombines TRBV18 with TRBJ2-3, with 8 bases identical to TRBD2. CDR3 length: 20 residues. The V gene's germline CDR1 is KGHSH and CDR2 LQKENI. J gave up 4 bases and V 1 base, and 19 bases lay outside the gene matches. CDR3 residues: CASSPRAGGQIVTMADTQYF. CDR3 nucleotides: TGTGCCAGCTCACCACGGGCGGGGGGCCAGATCGTTACAATGGCAGATACGCAGTATTTT. The full variable domain, its missing parts supplied by reference TRBV18 and TRBJ2-3, is NAGVMQNPRHLVRRRGQEARLRCSPMKGHSHVYWYRQLPEEGLKFMVYLQKENIIDESGMPKERFSAEFPKEGPSILRIQQVVRGDSAAYFCASSPRAGGQIVTMADTQYFGPGTRLTVL.

This clone occurred a few times. This chain joins TRBV27 and TRBJ1-2; 9 bases line up with TRBD1. The V gene's germline CDR1 is MNHEY and CDR2 SMNVEV (reference sequence). V shed 4 bases, J shed 10 bases, and the junction held 4 bases outside the gene matches. The CDR3 covers 12 residues. The CDR3 region is CASSSGDRAYTF. As DNA, the CDR3 is TGTGCCAGCAGTTCGGGGGACAGGGCCTACACCTTC.

Here the CDR3 reads CATRVAGGDTQYF. In DNA, the CDR3 is TGTGCCACCCGAGTGGCGGGAGGAGATACGCAGTATTTT. The chain is built from TRBV10-3 and TRBJ2-3; 8 bases line up with TRBD2. The CDR3 sequence is 13 residues long. J lost 5 bases, V lost 10 bases, and 8 bases had no gene match. Germline V gene data show CDR1 as ENHRY and CDR2 as SYGVKD.

This clone showed up just a few times. The chain uses TRBV5-4 and TRBJ2-5; D not certain. This CDR3 region has 13 residues. CDR1 is SGHNT, CDR2 YYREEE, per germline (reference sequence). Deletions cut 2 bases from V and 5 bases from J, with 10 bases between. The CDR3 DNA is TGTGCCAGCAGCTTAAAAAGGAGCGAGACCCAGTACTTC. Amino acids: CASSLKRSETQYF.

This clone turned up a few times. The CDR3 spells CASSVGGTVQETQYF. The DNA of the CDR3 is TGTGCCAGCAGTGTTGGCGGGACCGTACAAGAGACCCAGTACTTC. This rearrangement joins TRBV2 to TRBJ2-5; weak D call: TRBD2 (6 bases). Trimming stripped 4 bases from V and 2 bases from J, with 14 bases between. Germline CDR1 and CDR2: SNHLY and FYNNEI. The CDR3 length is 15 residues.

This chain uses TRBV7-8 with TRBJ1-5, with 9 bases that match TRBD1. The CDR3 spans 15 residues. CDR1 is SGHVS and CDR2 is FQNEAQ in the germline V gene. Trimming removed 1 base from V and 7 bases from J; junction bases left unmatched: 5. The chain's CDR3 is CASSLGVQGAQPQHF. For the CDR3, the DNA is TGTGCCAGCAGCTTAGGGGTACAGGGGGCGCAGCCCCAGCATTTT.

This rearrangement joins TRBV14 to TRBJ2-1; TRBD2 aligns across 13 bases. V shed 3 bases and J 2 bases; nucleotides not matched to a gene: 4. The CDR3 is 17 residues long. The germline V gene encodes CDR1 SGHDN and CDR2 FVKESK. Here the CDR3 reads CASSHLLAGGPYNEQFF. For the CDR3, the DNA is TGTGCCAGCAGCCACTTACTAGCGGGAGGGCCCTACAATGAGCAGTTCTTC.

This clone was observed a few times. This chain links TRBV23-1 with TRBJ1-2; 11 bases fit TRBD1. TRBV23-1 is identified as an open reading frame with a role that is uncertain. J lost 5 bases, V lost 8 bases, and 10 bases had no gene match. The CDR3 spans 15 residues. CDR3 DNA: TGCGCCAGCCCCTCGGACAGGGGGCGGAGGTATGGCTACACCTTC. This encodes CASPSDRGRRYGYTF.

The V and J genes are TRBV5-1 and TRBJ2-3, with TRBD1 matching 9 bases. Per the germline V gene, CDR1 is SGHRS and CDR2 is YFSETQ. After removal of 1 base from V and 3 bases from J, the junction contained 3 bases not matched to a gene. The CDR3 is made up of 15 amino acids. The chain's CDR3 is CASSLTGTGTDTQYF. CDR3 sequence (DNA): TGCGCCAGCAGCTTGACAGGGACAGGGACAGATACGCAGTATTTT. The full variable domain, completed using reference TRBV5-1 and TRBJ2-3, is KAGVTQTPRYLIKTRGQQVTLSCSPISGHRSVSWYQQTPGQGLQFLFEYFSETQRNKGNFPGRFSGRQFSNSRSEMNVSTLELGDSALYLCASSLTGTGTDTQYFGPGTRLTVL.